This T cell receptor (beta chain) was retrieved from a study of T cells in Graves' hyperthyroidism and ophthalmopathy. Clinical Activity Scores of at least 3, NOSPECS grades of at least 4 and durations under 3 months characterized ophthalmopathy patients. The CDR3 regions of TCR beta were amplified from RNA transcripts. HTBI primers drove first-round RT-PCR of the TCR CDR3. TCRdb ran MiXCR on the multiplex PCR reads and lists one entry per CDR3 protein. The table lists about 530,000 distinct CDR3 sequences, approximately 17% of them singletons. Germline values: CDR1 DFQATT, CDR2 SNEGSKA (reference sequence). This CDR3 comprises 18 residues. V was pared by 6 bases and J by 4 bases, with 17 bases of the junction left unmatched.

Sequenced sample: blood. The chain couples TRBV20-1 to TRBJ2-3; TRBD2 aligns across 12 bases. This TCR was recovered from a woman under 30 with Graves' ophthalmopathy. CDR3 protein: CSAKTGASGGAGPDTQYF. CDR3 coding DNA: TGCAGTGCAAAGACAGGGGCTAGCGGGGGGGCGGGACCAGATACGCAGTATTTT.